This T cell receptor beta chain was documented in a study of cytomegalovirus exposure and HLA in healthy donors. The CDR3 totals 14 residues. Germline CDR1 is SQVTM and CDR2 is ANQGSEA. J gave up 4 bases and V 7 bases, and 8 bases lay outside the gene matches. The PCR contained 60 Vbeta and 13 Jbeta primers. TCRdb's table, derived via immunoSEQ multiplex PCR, lists solely in-frame clones and lacks some. The repertoire holds about 130,000 clones, with around three quarters as singletons. The chain joins TRBV29-1 to TRBJ2-2; 8 nucleotides line up with TRBD1. The specimen sequenced was PBMCs. This TCR came from a man aged 18 to 35 in good health and CMV-seronegative. The CDR3 DNA reads TGCAGCGCAACAGGGGGTACGATCACCGGGGAGCTGTTTTTT. Protein sequence: CSATGGTITGELFF.